This T cell receptor (beta chain) was profiled in a study of Graves' ophthalmopathy and Graves' hyperthyroidism. Background on the study: Peripheral blood (taken before any treatment) was collected at initial diagnosis.

The authors amplified TCR beta CDR3 regions, and they did so from RNA transcripts for repertoire sequencing. HTBI primers served in a first-round RT-PCR, which a second-round multiplex PCR followed. TCRdb re-derived calls from the multiplex PCR reads in MiXCR, one entry per CDR3 protein. This table has about 740,000 distinct CDR3 sequences, approximately 40% appearing once. For this clonotype: The antigen remains undetermined.

Regarding the study as a whole: Between ophthalmopathy and stable hyperthyroidism, a 13-signature model drew a separation with approximately 87% sensitivity and approximately 77% specificity. In blood appeared most of the expanded thyroid clonotypes whose frequency exceeded 0.001.

The sequenced sample was peripheral blood. The sequence was obtained from an adult man with Graves' ophthalmopathy.

The CDR3 DNA reads TGCAGTGCTCACGGATCAAGGACAGGTGGGGAGACCCAGTACTTC. Protein: CSAHGSRTGGETQYF. The chain is built from TRBV20-1 and TRBJ2-5; 7 nucleotides align to TRBD1. The germline V gene has CDR1 DFQATT and CDR2 SNEGSKA (reference sequence). The CDR3 covers 15 residues. V lost 5 bases to trimming and J lost 5 bases; unmatched junction nucleotides: 14.